The T cell receptor beta chain under discussion was sequenced for a study of technical replicates of blood from a handful of donors. Using immunoSEQ multiplex PCR, the repertoire was profiled, and TCRdb retains in-frame clones only, with some absent. The sample shows roughly 92,000 clones, approximately 95% of them seen only once. The CDR3 is made up of 15 amino acids. Germline lookup yields CDR1 MGHRA and CDR2 YSYEKL. Trimming cost V 4 bases and J 5 bases; bases outside gene matches: 8. The clonotype originates from a human donor in good health. The V and J genes are TRBV4-1 and TRBJ2-1; 7 bases are a match to TRBD2. Sequenced: T cells isolated from PBMCs. CDR3 residues: CASSRQSGMNNEQFF. CDR3 coding DNA: TGCGCCAGCAGCCGTCAGAGCGGGATGAACAATGAGCAGTTCTTC.